This T cell receptor beta chain was sequenced during a study of a mutant IDH1 vaccine in newly diagnosed glioma. Study information: Previous care, which was radiotherapy, temozolomide, or both, most often involved both. Overall study results and limits: A vaccine-induced immune response developed in roughly 93% of the patients.

Sequencing was performed with immunoSEQ multiplex PCR; in TCRdb, only in-frame clones are kept and a portion is missing. The sample records 40,000 or so clones, over 75% being singletons. Germline loops: CDR1 SGHNT, CDR2 YYREEE (reference sequence). This CDR3 has 15 amino acids. After removal of 4 bases from V and 6 bases from J, the junction contained 11 bases not matched to a gene. This clone was counted only a few times. What it recognizes is unknown. Stated time point: week 5, during vaccination. Topical imiquimod was applied with each vaccine dose, which held 300 ug of mutant IDH1 20-mer peptide. Sequencing used PBMCs, obtained from a glioma patient whose treatment included an IDH1 peptide vaccine. This TCR was recovered from a man in his forties with glioma. The chain employs TRBV5-4 and TRBJ2-7; 9 nucleotides match TRBD2. CDR3 in amino acids: CASSRDILAGREQYF. The CDR3 DNA follows: TGTGCCAGCAGCCGAGACATACTAGCGGGCCGCGAGCAGTACTTC. The full variable domain, its missing parts supplied by reference TRBV5-4 and TRBJ2-7, is ETGVTQSPTHLIKTRGQQVTLRCSSQSGHNTVSWYQQALGQGPQFIFQYYREEENGRGNFPPRFSGLQFPNYSSELNVNALELDDSALYLCASSRDILAGREQYFGPGTRLTVT.